This TCR beta chain came from a study of regulatory T cells in long-lasting Graves disease. Study-level results: More public clonotypes were shared by persistent patients (around 2,600) than by new patients (approximately 1,000).

With regard to this clonotype: Its antigen remains unknown.

Documented time point: newly diagnosed GD, antithyroid drugs for less than 3 months. PBMCs were the source of the RNA used for TCR sequencing. Blood from the periphery, about 9.7 milliliters in all, was drawn into EDTA tubes. Both iRepertoire HTBI primers and Arm-PCR of CDR3 regions were used to build the TCR beta libraries. Original processing notes: Sequenced samples collectively carried 62 TRBV and 14 TRBJ segments. MiXCR, run by TCRdb on the multiplex PCR reads, gives a single entry per CDR3 protein. TCRdb, not the authors, supplied the V and J calls. The sample has about 420,000 distinct CDR3 sequences, about 16% seen once; the top ten hold around 23%. CDR1 and CDR2 from the germline V gene are MNHGY and SVAAGI. The CDR3 loop spans 16 amino acids. V gave up 3 bases and J gave up 3 bases; unmatched junction bases: 7. These records were also assigned to another study, of T cells in Graves' hyperthyroidism and ophthalmopathy.

This receptor was taken from a woman younger than 35 with Graves disease. The J gene is TRBJ2-1, the V gene TRBV6-9, with 8 positions matching TRBD1. Sample: peripheral blood mononuclear cells (PBMCs), taken at new diagnosis, from a patient treated with antithyroid drugs. The CDR3 region is CASSYVWTGNYNEQFF. CDR3 sequence (DNA): TGTGCCAGCAGTTACGTTTGGACAGGGAACTACAATGAGCAGTTCTTC.